A selection of T cell receptor beta chains follows, all from one sample in a study of cytomegalovirus exposure and HLA in healthy donors. Generated by immunoSEQ multiplex PCR, the TCRdb table keeps only in-frame clones and is missing some. This table has about 91,000 clones, roughly nine tenths appearing once. The sequencing input was PBMCs. The receptors come from a man aged 25-45 years in good health and CMV-seropositive. CDR3s include the opening cysteine and the closing phenylalanine or tryptophan.

V gene	J gene	CDR3 protein
TRBV27	TRBJ2-7	CASRRPGQGHEQYF
TRBV7-9	TRBJ1-1	CASSSGQGFGNTEAFF
TRBV7-8	TRBJ2-7	CASSLDPRDYEQYF
TRBV5-1	TRBJ1-5	CASSPTGDPGQPQHF
TRBV15	TRBJ2-3	CATSRTGTGADTQYF
TRBV11-2	TRBJ2-7	CASSLVSAGGFYEQYF
TRBV19	TRBJ2-6	CASSIRIGGFGANVLTF
TRBV4-2	TRBJ2-1	CASSQEPRGNEQFF
TRBV19	TRBJ2-5	CASSNGGQLVETQYF
TRBV4-1	TRBJ2-1	CASSQVGSARVDEQFF
TRBV27	TRBJ2-3	CASSFRAYLGTDTQYF
TRBV7-8	TRBJ2-7	CASSRSAPRAYEQYF
TRBV5-1	TRBJ2-5	CASSFAGQSQETQYF
TRBV5-5	TRBJ1-1	CASSLRTTGTEAFF
TRBV7-2	TRBJ2-1	CASSLTASGYNEQFF
TRBV4-2	TRBJ1-4	CASSQDGQGWAINEKLFF
TRBV9	TRBJ2-1	CASSVALAGVNEQFF
TRBV5-6	TRBJ1-2	CASSSGQVFYTF
TRBV10-2	TRBJ2-5	CASSEARTQYF
TRBV5-1	TRBJ2-3	CASSFYPSVNTDTQYF
TRBV6-5	TRBJ2-3	CASSYRGVGTDTQYF
TRBV5-1	TRBJ2-7	CASSTRTGLGDEQYF
TRBV5-5	TRBJ1-4	CASGRDRGDEKLFF
TRBV11-2	TRBJ1-2	CASSSQGYGYTF
TRBV9	TRBJ2-2	CASSVQGNTGELFF
TRBV2	TRBJ2-1	CASSEEASGDNEQFF
TRBV13	TRBJ2-7	CASSFSGTQRYEQYF
TRBV28	TRBJ2-4	CASSFTTVAKNIQYF
TRBV27	TRBJ2-7	CASSTTGGGEQYF
TRBV7-9	TRBJ1-3	CASSQRGGSGNTIYF
TRBV5-1	TRBJ2-1	CASSSQVGRRRHEQFF
TRBV30	TRBJ2-7	CAWKGTVPYEQYF
TRBV4-2	TRBJ2-5	CASSQDSTRQETQYF
TRBV10-3	TRBJ2-1	CAILDNDNEQFF
TRBV5-1	TRBJ2-7	CASSLLTSGNGEQYF
TRBV7-8	TRBJ2-1	CASSLVERGGSSVVHEQFF
TRBV5-1	TRBJ1-1	CASSLVDLNTEAFF
TRBV2	TRBJ2-7	CASSGPLAGGSEQYF
TRBV27	TRBJ1-2	CASSALGQVFNYGYTF
TRBV7-8	TRBJ2-2	CASSFLSPTGELFF
TRBV18	TRBJ2-5	CASSPPSGETQYF
TRBV28	TRBJ1-5	CASSLLLQGYRNQPQHF
TRBV5-1	TRBJ2-5	CASSLAQPQETQYF
TRBV5-1	TRBJ2-3	CASSIGQGARDTQYF
TRBV9	TRBJ1-5	CASGQAPNQPQHF
TRBV6-5	TRBJ1-1	CASSPSRDGTEAFF
TRBV28	TRBJ1-2	CASRPGQNYGYTF
TRBV7-3	TRBJ2-3	CASSSVARGRGPDTQYF
TRBV18	TRBJ1-4	CASSGGPYLNEKLFF
TRBV5-4	TRBJ2-3	CASRQTSGSPLRIDTQYF
TRBV27	TRBJ2-7	CASSLAGYSYEQYF
TRBV5-6	TRBJ1-1	CASSLGPPGTGATEAFF